The rows below give T cell receptor beta chains drawn from one sample of a study of blood T cell repertoires in COVID-19. Libraries were prepared by immunoSEQ multiplex PCR; TCRdb keeps only in-frame clonotypes and omits some of them. The sample contains 200,000 or so clones, less than 90% of which appear only once. The sample comprised PBMCs or T cells enriched from blood (not recorded which). The receptor source for this set is a young woman who had recovered from COVID-19. The CDR3 runs from the conserved cysteine through the conserved F or W. D genes are given only for firm matches. Only some rows state a clone size, as once, few, many or a class for expanded clones.

DNA: TGCGCCAGCAGCCAGGCGGGTAACTATGGCTACACCTTC
CDR3: CASSQAGNYGYTF
V: TRBV4-1
size: NA
D: NA
J: TRBJ1-2

DNA: TGTGCCAGCAGTTACCGAATAGCGGGGGGAATCAATGAGCAGTTCTTC
CDR3: CASSYRIAGGINEQFF
V: TRBV6-2/TRBV6-3
size: NA
D: TRBD2
J: TRBJ2-1

DNA: TGCGCCAGCAGCCCGGACAGGGTCGCCCTCCACTTT
CDR3: CASSPDRVALHF
V: TRBV4-1
size: NA
D: TRBD1
J: TRBJ1-6

DNA: TGTGCCAGCAGCTTATGGAGCAAGAACACCGGGGAGCTGTTTTTT
CDR3: CASSLWSKNTGELFF
V: TRBV7-9
size: NA
D: NA
J: TRBJ2-2

DNA: TGCGCCAGCAGCCTATTCCAGGGGGGACACACTGAAGCTTTCTTT
CDR3: CASSLFQGGHTEAFF
V: TRBV4-1
size: NA
D: TRBD1
J: TRBJ1-1

DNA: TGTGCCAGCAGCGTAGCTACGATGTGGAATGAGCAGTTCTTC
CDR3: CASSVATMWNEQFF
V: TRBV9
size: many
D: NA
J: TRBJ2-1

DNA: TGTGCCAGCAGTGCGATAGCGGGGGGCCTTTACAATGAGCAGTTCTTC
CDR3: CASSAIAGGLYNEQFF
V: TRBV6-1
size: NA
D: TRBD2
J: TRBJ2-1

DNA: TGTGCCAGCAGCGTAGAGTTGGAGAATGGCTACACCTTC
CDR3: CASSVELENGYTF
V: TRBV9
size: NA
D: NA
J: TRBJ1-2

DNA: TGTGCCAGCAGCTTGCGAAGGGCGGGAGACGAGCAGTACTTC
CDR3: CASSLRRAGDEQYF
V: TRBV5-4
size: NA
D: TRBD2
J: TRBJ2-7

DNA: TGTGCCAGCAGCTTCAGGACAGGGTACACAGATACGCAGTATTTT
CDR3: CASSFRTGYTDTQYF
V: TRBV7-8
size: NA
D: TRBD1
J: TRBJ2-3

DNA: TGTGCCAGCAGTGACAGGGGTTTGCAGTACTTC
CDR3: CASSDRGLQYF
V: TRBV2
size: NA
D: NA
J: TRBJ2-7

DNA: TGTGCCAGCATCAATACAGGGGGCGCAGAAGATACGCAGTATTTT
CDR3: CASINTGGAEDTQYF
V: TRBV5-8
size: NA
D: TRBD1
J: TRBJ2-3

DNA: TGTGCCAGTAGTATGGGCTACGGGGGGATCACAGATACGCAGTATTTT
CDR3: CASSMGYGGITDTQYF
V: TRBV19
size: NA
D: TRBD2
J: TRBJ2-3

DNA: TGTGCCAGCAGCTCCTTATGGGACAGAGGAGCTTTCTTT
CDR3: CASSSLWDRGAFF
V: TRBV11-2
size: NA
D: TRBD1
J: TRBJ1-1

DNA: TGTGCCAGTAGTATAGTTGGAGGGAACACTGAAGCTTTCTTT
CDR3: CASSIVGGNTEAFF
V: TRBV19
size: NA
D: NA
J: TRBJ1-1

DNA: TGTGCCAGCAGCACGGAGCAGGGGCTAAGGGGCTACACCTTC
CDR3: CASSTEQGLRGYTF
V: TRBV5-4
size: NA
D: NA
J: TRBJ1-2

DNA: TGTGCCAGCAGCGGGGGGACTTCCACAGATACGCAGTATTTT
CDR3: CASSGGTSTDTQYF
V: TRBV5-5
size: NA
D: NA
J: TRBJ2-3

DNA: TGTGCCAGCAGAGACGGCGGGGGGGTTAGGGAGCAGTACTTC
CDR3: CASRDGGGVREQYF
V: TRBV6-6
size: NA
D: TRBD2
J: TRBJ2-7

DNA: TGCGCCAGCAGCTTAAGCTCCCGGACAGTTAATTCACCCCTCCACTTT
CDR3: CASSLSSRTVNSPLHF
V: TRBV5-1
size: NA
D: NA
J: TRBJ1-6

DNA: TGTGCCAGCAGCGAGGACAGCTCTGGAAACACCATATATTTT
CDR3: CASSEDSSGNTIYF
V: TRBV9
size: NA
D: NA
J: TRBJ1-3

DNA: TGTGCCAGCACTTTTAGTCCCGGGCAGGGGAACACTGAAGCTTTCTTT
CDR3: CASTFSPGQGNTEAFF
V: TRBV7-6
size: NA
D: NA
J: TRBJ1-1

DNA: TGCAGCGTTGAAGATCAGGGGGGCGGCTATGGCTACACCTTC
CDR3: CSVEDQGGGYGYTF
V: TRBV29-1
size: few
D: TRBD1
J: TRBJ1-2

DNA: TGTGCCAGCAGCTTATCAAGGGGCGGGGAGCTGTTTTTT
CDR3: CASSLSRGGELFF
V: TRBV11-3
size: NA
D: NA
J: TRBJ2-2

DNA: TGTGCCAGCAGGGCCAGGGGGCAAGCGAACACTGAAGCTTTCTTT
CDR3: CASRARGQANTEAFF
V: TRBV7-9
size: NA
D: TRBD1
J: TRBJ1-1

DNA: TGCGCCAGCAGCCAAGATTTAAGCGGCTCCTACGAGCAGTACTTC
CDR3: CASSQDLSGSYEQYF
V: TRBV4-1
size: few
D: NA
J: TRBJ2-7

DNA: TGTGCCAGCAGCCAAGAGGGGGCGGGACAGGTTACGTCACCCCTCCACTTT
CDR3: CASSQEGAGQVTSPLHF
V: TRBV4-2
size: NA
D: TRBD1
J: TRBJ1-6

DNA: TGTGCCAGCAGGGAACAGGGGACTGCCTCTGGGGCCAACGTCCTGACTTTC
CDR3: CASREQGTASGANVLTF
V: TRBV28
size: NA
D: NA
J: TRBJ2-6

DNA: TGTGCCAGCAGCCCGGGAGGGGTTGAGCCCCAGCATTTT
CDR3: CASSPGGVEPQHF
V: TRBV12-3/TRBV12-4
size: NA
D: NA
J: TRBJ1-5

DNA: TGTGCCAGCAGTGACTCGACAGGACGGATGCCTTATCACTCTGGGGCCAACGTCCTGACTTTC
CDR3: CASSDSTGRMPYHSGANVLTF
V: TRBV6-4
size: NA
D: NA
J: TRBJ2-6

DNA: TGCGCCAGCAGGGAGGGCTCTGGAAACACCATATATTTT
CDR3: CASREGSGNTIYF
V: TRBV5-1
size: NA
D: NA
J: TRBJ1-3

DNA: TGTGCCAGCGCACAGGGAGTTGGTGAAAAACTGTTTTTT
CDR3: CASAQGVGEKLFF
V: TRBV7-3
size: NA
D: NA
J: TRBJ1-4

DNA: TGTGCCATCAGTGAAGGGACAGGGGATAATTCACCCCTCCACTTT
CDR3: CAISEGTGDNSPLHF
V: TRBV10-3
size: NA
D: TRBD1
J: TRBJ1-6

DNA: TGCGCCAGCAGCCAATCCAACAGGGTTATCGGGGAGCTGTTTTTT
CDR3: CASSQSNRVIGELFF
V: TRBV4-3
size: NA
D: NA
J: TRBJ2-2

DNA: TGTGCCAGCAGCTTGGGCGTAGACAGGGTTGGCTACGAGCAGTACTTC
CDR3: CASSLGVDRVGYEQYF
V: TRBV5-8
size: NA
D: TRBD1
J: TRBJ2-7

DNA: TGTGCCAGCAGCTTAGGGCGGACAGGGTTGGACACTGAAGCTTTCTTT
CDR3: CASSLGRTGLDTEAFF
V: TRBV7-9
size: NA
D: TRBD1
J: TRBJ1-1

DNA: TGTGCCAGCAGCTCAACCTCGGGACAGCAGGCTTCTAGCTCCTACGAGCAGTACTTC
CDR3: CASSSTSGQQASSSYEQYF
V: TRBV7-9
size: NA
D: TRBD1
J: TRBJ2-7

DNA: TGTGCCAGCAGCGGACAGGGCCTGAACACTGAAGCTTTCTTT
CDR3: CASSGQGLNTEAFF
V: TRBV28
size: NA
D: TRBD1
J: TRBJ1-1

DNA: TGTGCCACACCTTGGACAGAAGAGACCCAGTACTTC
CDR3: CATPWTEETQYF
V: TRBV24-1
size: many
D: NA
J: TRBJ2-5

DNA: TGTGCCAGCAAGCAGGGACAGGGGTCAGATACGCAGTATTTT
CDR3: CASKQGQGSDTQYF
V: TRBV11-3
size: NA
D: TRBD1
J: TRBJ2-3

DNA: TGTGCCAGCAAAACAGGGAGTAGAAATACCATATATTTT
CDR3: CASKTGSRNTIYF
V: TRBV5-6
size: NA
D: NA
J: TRBJ1-3

DNA: TGCAGCGGGACCGGGACAGTCGGCTACAATGAGCAGTTCTTC
CDR3: CSGTGTVGYNEQFF
V: TRBV29-1
size: NA
D: TRBD1
J: TRBJ2-1

DNA: TGCGCCAGCAGCCATCCGGGACAGGGCTATGGCTACACCTTC
CDR3: CASSHPGQGYGYTF
V: TRBV4-3
size: NA
D: TRBD1
J: TRBJ1-2

DNA: TGTGCCAGCAGTTCCGACACGGTCGGGGGCTACGAGCAGTACTTC
CDR3: CASSSDTVGGYEQYF
V: TRBV6-6
size: NA
D: NA
J: TRBJ2-7

DNA: TGTGCCAGCAGCCCCAAAGCGCGGGAGACGGGCTACACCTTC
CDR3: CASSPKARETGYTF
V: TRBV7-2
size: NA
D: NA
J: TRBJ1-2

DNA: TGTGCCAGCAGCTTAGTATCACAGGGCCCATCCTACGAGCAGTACTTC
CDR3: CASSLVSQGPSYEQYF
V: TRBV7-2
size: NA
D: NA
J: TRBJ2-7

DNA: TGCGCCAGCAGCCAAGGGAATAAGGGGTATGGCTACACCTTC
CDR3: CASSQGNKGYGYTF
V: TRBV4-3
size: NA
D: NA
J: TRBJ1-2

DNA: TGTGCCAGCAGCTTAGATCCAGCGGGCACAGATACGCAGTATTTT
CDR3: CASSLDPAGTDTQYF
V: TRBV11-2
size: NA
D: NA
J: TRBJ2-3

DNA: TGTGCCAGTCGGATACAGAATAATTTCGGTTCACCCCTCCACTTT
CDR3: CASRIQNNFGSPLHF
V: TRBV19
size: NA
D: NA
J: TRBJ1-6

DNA: TGTGCCAGCAGTTTGCGGGGGAGGCCTAATGAAAAACTGTTTTTT
CDR3: CASSLRGRPNEKLFF
V: TRBV27
size: NA
D: NA
J: TRBJ1-4

DNA: TGTGCCAGTAAATACTCGAACACTGAAGCTTTCTTT
CDR3: CASKYSNTEAFF
V: TRBV19
size: NA
D: NA
J: TRBJ1-1

DNA: TGCGCCAGCAGAGGACAGGAGGGCAATCAGCCCCAGCATTTT
CDR3: CASRGQEGNQPQHF
V: TRBV4-1
size: NA
D: TRBD1
J: TRBJ1-5

DNA: TGTGCCAGCACCCAAACGGGGTTTAATAACTATGGCTACACCTTC
CDR3: CASTQTGFNNYGYTF
V: TRBV11-2
size: NA
D: NA
J: TRBJ1-2